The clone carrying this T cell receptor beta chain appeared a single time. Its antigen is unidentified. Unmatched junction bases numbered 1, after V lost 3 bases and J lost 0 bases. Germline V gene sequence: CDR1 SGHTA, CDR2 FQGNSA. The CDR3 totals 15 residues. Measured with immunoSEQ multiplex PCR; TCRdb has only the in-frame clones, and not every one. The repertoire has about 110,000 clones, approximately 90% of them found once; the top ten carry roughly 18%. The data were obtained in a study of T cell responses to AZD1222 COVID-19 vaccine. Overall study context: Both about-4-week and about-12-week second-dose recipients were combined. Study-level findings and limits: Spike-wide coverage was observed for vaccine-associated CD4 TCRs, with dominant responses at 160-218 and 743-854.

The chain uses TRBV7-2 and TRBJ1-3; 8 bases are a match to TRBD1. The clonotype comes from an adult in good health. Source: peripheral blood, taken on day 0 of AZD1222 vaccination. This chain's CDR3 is CASSFDRGSGNTIYF. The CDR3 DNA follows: TGTGCCAGCAGCTTTGACAGGGGCTCTGGAAACACCATATATTTT.